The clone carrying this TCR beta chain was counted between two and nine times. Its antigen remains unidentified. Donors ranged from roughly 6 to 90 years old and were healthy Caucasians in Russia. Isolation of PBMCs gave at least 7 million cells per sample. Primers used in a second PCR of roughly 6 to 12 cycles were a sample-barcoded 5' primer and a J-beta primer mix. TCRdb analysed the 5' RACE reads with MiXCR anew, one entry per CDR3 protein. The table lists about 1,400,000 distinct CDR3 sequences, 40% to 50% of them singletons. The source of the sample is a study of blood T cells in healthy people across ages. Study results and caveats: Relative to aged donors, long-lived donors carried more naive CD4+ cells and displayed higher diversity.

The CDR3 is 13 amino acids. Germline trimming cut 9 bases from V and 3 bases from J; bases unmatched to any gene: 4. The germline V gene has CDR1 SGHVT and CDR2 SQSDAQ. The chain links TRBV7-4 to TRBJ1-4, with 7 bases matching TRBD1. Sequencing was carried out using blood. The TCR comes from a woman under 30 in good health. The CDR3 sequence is CARVTGPNEKLFF. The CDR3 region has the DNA TGTGCCAGAGTGACAGGGCCTAATGAAAAACTGTTTTTT.